This TCR beta chain was observed in a study of early T cells in non-severe SARS-CoV-2 infection (dated by TCRdb to the early 2020s). With regard to the full study: TCR sequencing used bulk RNA from unsorted whole blood, so alpha and beta chains could not be paired.

This was a case-control study nested in a cohort of healthcare workers in London, UK, who had nasopharyngeal swab PCR tests and blood samples taken every week. Healthcare workers were enrolled in the week of the UK lockdown, from 23 to 31 March 2020, and were followed every week for up to roughly 15 weeks. What the work shows at the level of the full study, not this receptor alone: Matching against VDJdb was skewed toward anti-spike CD8 responses, likely underestimated virus-specific expansions, and missed private and CD4 specificities.

Compared with the rest of its sample, this clonotype is medium-sized (0.01 to 0.1%). No cognate antigen has been identified for it. The record has no base qualities; no much larger clone is one base away. The method behind the library was 5' RACE. The run used a NextSeq 500. To correct for sequencing error and PCR bias, the TCR library protocol tagged individual cDNA molecules with unique molecular identifiers. TCR alpha and beta chains were both sequenced, and the abundances of alpha and beta sequences in each sample were closely correlated with each other. Processing in the source paper ran as follows. Decombinator V4 was used to annotate the V gene, J gene and CDR3 of the TCR sequences. TCRs were defined as expanded if a significant change between any two time points was detected under a Poisson model with p below 0.0001. Abundances of TCRs were expressed as counts per million after normalisation to the total number of TCRs sequenced in each sample. TRAV1-2 paired with TRAJ12, TRAJ20 or TRAJ33 defined MAIT TCRs, while TRAV10 paired with TRAJ18 defined iNKT TCRs. VDJdb, accessed 1 November 2021, was searched for CMV, EBV and SARS-CoV-2 annotated TCRs, excluding TCRs annotated for multiple antigens. The public reads were quality trimmed at Q25 with fastp and then assembled into clones with MiXCR by TCRdb, keeping productive beta chains. Each CDR3 protein appears once, grouped with its most common genes and DNA. TCRdb's processing, not the authors' own work, is the source of the V and J calls. In this sample the table shows some 26,000 distinct CDR3 sequences, approximately 4% of which occur a single time. Approximately 4% of the sample belongs to the ten largest clones.

The cysteine opens and the phenylalanine closes a CDR3 of 18 amino acids. The CDR3 DNA has 54 bases and is translated from base 1. According to the germline V gene, CDR1 reads KGHDR and CDR2 reads SFDVKD. V is shortened by 4 bases, J by 0 bases, and the region joining them spans 20 bases. The receptor was derived from an adult who was a healthcare worker with PCR-confirmed SARS-CoV-2 infection or an uninfected control (not recorded which). The chain joins TRBV24-1 to TRBJ2-5; the D segment cannot be called with confidence. Sample: whole blood. The CDR3 region has the sequence CATSDLRTLRLDQETQYF. The bases read TGTGCCACCAGTGACCTGAGAACTCTTCGTTTGGACCAAGAGACCCAGTACTTC.